The clone carrying this T cell receptor (beta chain) turned up a few times. Its specificity is unknown. From the 5' RACE reads, TCRdb called clonotypes with MiXCR, one entry per CDR3 protein. The sample contains 350,000 to 450,000 distinct CDR3 sequences, around 20% of which appear only once. The sample is drawn from a study of T-cell memory formation after mild COVID-19. The germline gives CDR1 SEHNR, CDR2 FQNEAQ (reference sequence). This CDR3 is built from 13 residues. Trimming removed 1 base from V and 5 bases from J, with 6 bases in between. Findings and limits, study-wide: Detection of some responders pre-infection suggested pre-existing cross-reactive memory T cells participated. From day 15 to 85, contracting clones were balanced between CD4 and CD8, whereas later expanders leaned toward CD4+. Contracting clones localized mainly to CM and EM when CD4+ and mainly to EMRA when CD8+.

The genes are TRBV7-9 and TRBJ2-1; D uncertain. The sequenced sample was PBMCs or a T cell subset sorted from them (not recorded which). The source is an adult woman who had mild COVID-19 (a few samples of this study predate the infection). Cell type and time point are not known. The CDR3 is CASSLVGNNEQFF. CDR3 bases: TGTGCCAGCAGCTTAGTAGGGAACAATGAGCAGTTCTTC.